Listed below are T cell receptor beta chains from one sample, sequenced in a study of blood T cell repertoires in COVID-19. TCRdb keeps only in-frame clones here, not all; method: immunoSEQ multiplex PCR. The repertoire includes approximately 230,000 clones, approximately 82% of them detected once, and 14% to 15% sits in the top ten. Material for sequencing was PBMCs or T cells enriched from blood (not recorded which). The receptors originated from a middle-aged man who had recovered from COVID-19. Both conserved end residues are part of each CDR3. The order of the fields is V gene, J gene, CDR3 protein.

v_call: TRBV18; j_call: TRBJ2-5; cdr3_aa: CASSQLPGTSVGMEYF
v_call: TRBV5-1; j_call: TRBJ2-7; cdr3_aa: CASSTAGSVYEQYF
v_call: TRBV21-1; j_call: TRBJ1-6; cdr3_aa: CASSKGEMGRNSPLHF
v_call: TRBV5-1; j_call: TRBJ2-3; cdr3_aa: CASSLGATSSDTQYF
v_call: TRBV19; j_call: TRBJ1-6; cdr3_aa: CASRLRAERNSPLHF
v_call: TRBV7-6; j_call: TRBJ1-3; cdr3_aa: CASSSTPGGLGNTIYF
v_call: TRBV10-2; j_call: TRBJ1-5; cdr3_aa: CASRPQGLGSNQPQHF
v_call: TRBV24-1; j_call: TRBJ2-7; cdr3_aa: CATEQGTEQYF
v_call: TRBV5-6; j_call: TRBJ2-5; cdr3_aa: CASSTRIEGWKLETQYF
v_call: TRBV19; j_call: TRBJ2-2; cdr3_aa: CASKAEKIGTGYTGELFF
v_call: TRBV14; j_call: TRBJ2-2; cdr3_aa: CASSPSFIHGGGGELFF
v_call: TRBV7-3; j_call: TRBJ2-5; cdr3_aa: CASSPGGTSGETQYF
v_call: TRBV19; j_call: TRBJ2-2; cdr3_aa: CASSRRGTGELFF
v_call: TRBV3-1/TRBV3-2; j_call: TRBJ2-5; cdr3_aa: CASSLGTSGGSTQYF
v_call: TRBV3-1/TRBV3-2; j_call: TRBJ2-2; cdr3_aa: CASSPRGGGPGELFF
v_call: TRBV14; j_call: TRBJ2-1; cdr3_aa: CASSRSVNEQFF
v_call: TRBV9; j_call: TRBJ2-1; cdr3_aa: CASSVAEYNEQFF
v_call: TRBV10-3; j_call: TRBJ1-5; cdr3_aa: CAISPGDQPQHF
v_call: TRBV7-3; j_call: TRBJ1-5; cdr3_aa: CASSLTSRADQPQHF
v_call: TRBV4-3; j_call: TRBJ1-6; cdr3_aa: CASSQHRDRGGSPLHF
v_call: TRBV7-8; j_call: TRBJ1-2; cdr3_aa: CASTSSAGVDYGYTF
v_call: TRBV28; j_call: TRBJ1-1; cdr3_aa: CASSPSPYMNTEAFF
v_call: TRBV5-1; j_call: TRBJ2-7; cdr3_aa: CASSLGDSDVEQYF
v_call: TRBV2; j_call: TRBJ1-2; cdr3_aa: CASSVTFEHTF
v_call: TRBV20-1; j_call: TRBJ2-7; cdr3_aa: CSARALEGQYF
v_call: TRBV19; j_call: TRBJ1-2; cdr3_aa: CASSIAARFGYTF
v_call: TRBV4-2; j_call: TRBJ2-3; cdr3_aa: CASSPGWGGGTDTQYF
v_call: TRBV5-1; j_call: TRBJ1-2; cdr3_aa: CASSRDRGGYGYTF
v_call: TRBV14; j_call: TRBJ1-2; cdr3_aa: CASSQGFVGAVGYTF
v_call: TRBV28; j_call: TRBJ2-5; cdr3_aa: CASSLGTAQETQYF
v_call: TRBV3-1/TRBV3-2; j_call: TRBJ1-3; cdr3_aa: CASSQGPGLAGNTIYF
v_call: TRBV28; j_call: TRBJ2-1; cdr3_aa: CASILRNSYNEQFF
v_call: TRBV2; j_call: -; cdr3_aa: CASCPGNQPQYF
v_call: TRBV5-6; j_call: TRBJ2-1; cdr3_aa: CASSPSWGTGYNEQFF
v_call: TRBV5-1; j_call: TRBJ2-5; cdr3_aa: CASSGSGEETQYF
v_call: TRBV18; j_call: TRBJ1-1; cdr3_aa: CASSWEGAEAFF
v_call: TRBV19; j_call: TRBJ2-5; cdr3_aa: CAGPTGTQETQYF
v_call: TRBV6-5; j_call: TRBJ2-7; cdr3_aa: CASSYSGLSSYEQYF
v_call: TRBV4-2; j_call: TRBJ2-5; cdr3_aa: CASSDRWETQYF
v_call: TRBV28; j_call: TRBJ1-2; cdr3_aa: CASSFGGAYGYTF
v_call: TRBV7-2; j_call: TRBJ2-5; cdr3_aa: CASSLYGPRETQYF
v_call: TRBV14; j_call: TRBJ1-1; cdr3_aa: CASSQGRMNTEAFF
v_call: TRBV29-1; j_call: TRBJ2-7; cdr3_aa: CSVASAGGTYEQYF
v_call: TRBV5-1; j_call: TRBJ2-2; cdr3_aa: CASSFGGLANTGELFF
v_call: TRBV6-1; j_call: TRBJ1-4; cdr3_aa: CASSDGAGGQKLFF
v_call: TRBV7-6; j_call: TRBJ2-7; cdr3_aa: CASSLSSGTSGNRSYEQYF
v_call: TRBV10-3; j_call: TRBJ1-1; cdr3_aa: CAISEPRQGGTEAFF
v_call: TRBV7-8; j_call: TRBJ1-1; cdr3_aa: CASSLTGSGRGSNTEAFF